A single T cell receptor beta chain is shown here with its context. Antigen unknown. Random hexamers served to reverse transcribe roughly 0.5 to 1 ug RNA. Each CDR3 protein gets one entry after TCRdb re-called the immunoSEQ multiplex PCR reads with MiXCR. The sample has about 150,000 distinct CDR3 sequences; 90% to 96% are singletons. This sample was included in a study of CD8 T cells in Susac syndrome. Background on the study: Patients with Susac syndrome, at blood draw, were therapy-naive, on corticosteroids, or on intravenous immunoglobulin alone.

Study outcomes and limitations: Clonal expansion was missing from Susac syndrome CD4+ T cell repertoires.

The V end was cut by 3 bases, the J end by 7 bases, with 13 bases between. Germline lookup yields CDR1 KGHSH and CDR2 LQKENI. There are 14 residues in the CDR3. Sequenced input: CD4+ T cells from PBMCs. This TCR derives from a human donor with Susac syndrome. This chain uses TRBV18 with TRBJ2-1; D is possibly TRBD1 (5 bases). The CDR3 spells CASSPQTGANEQFF. The CDR3 DNA reads as TGTGCCAGCTCACCCCAGACTGGGGCTAATGAGCAGTTCTTC.